These 20 T cell receptor beta chains were all obtained from the same sample, sequenced in a study of blood T cell repertoires in COVID-19. Libraries were prepared by immunoSEQ multiplex PCR; TCRdb keeps only in-frame clonotypes and omits some of them. The sample records about 220,000 clones, 80% to 90% being singletons. Sequenced: peripheral blood. These receptor sequences come from a man aged 25-40 years with active or convalescent COVID-19.

The chain has TRBV7-3 and TRBJ2-1; no clear D gene. The CDR3 consists of 15 residues. The germline CDR1 and CDR2 sequences are SGHTA and FQGTGA. Trimming left V 0 bases short and J 7 bases short, with 13 bases between. The CDR3 is CASSLTTLNLNEQFF. The CDR3 bases are TGTGCCAGCAGCTTAACAACCCTCAACCTAAATGAGCAGTTCTTC.

The CDR3 nucleotides are TGTGCCAGCAGCCCCCATCGGGACAAGGATTCACCCCTCCACTTT. Translated, it gives CASSPHRDKDSPLHF. The V call is TRBV5-4, the J call TRBJ1-6, with D maybe TRBD1 (6 bases). Germline V gene data show CDR1 as SGHNT and CDR2 as YYREEE (reference sequence). The V end was cut by 4 bases, the J end by 8 bases, with 16 bases between. The CDR3 covers 15 residues.

The chain has TRBV27 and TRBJ1-1; TRBD1 might be the D (6 bases). V shed 7 bases and J shed 5 bases, with 14 bases lying between them. Germline V gives CDR1 MNHEY, CDR2 SMNVEV (reference sequence). The CDR3 runs 13 residues. The CDR3: CASTAGGPTEAFF. CDR3 nucleotides: TGTGCCAGCACAGCGGGGGGGCCTACTGAAGCTTTCTTT.

The chain combines TRBV19 with TRBJ2-3, with TRBD2 identical over 8 bases. The V and J ends lost 8 bases and 2 bases, in that order; junction bases with no gene match: 6. Germline lookup yields CDR1 LNHDA and CDR2 SQIVND (reference sequence). CDR3 length: 14 amino acids. The CDR3 sequence: CASDQRGTTDTQYF. The DNA of the CDR3 is TGTGCCAGTGATCAGCGGGGGACCACAGATACGCAGTATTTT.

V usage is TRBV9 and J usage is TRBJ2-2; 8 bases agree with TRBD2. The CDR3 totals 13 residues. Germline CDR1 reads SGDLS; CDR2 reads YYNGEE. V was clipped by 10 bases and J by 1 base; unmatched bases: 3. The CDR3, as DNA: TGTGCCCGCCGGGGGGGGAACACCGGGGAGCTGTTTTTT. Amino acid sequence: CARRGGNTGELFF.

The gene calls are TRBV11-2 and TRBJ2-3, with D possibly matching TRBD1 (6 bases). Trimming removed 5 bases from V and 2 bases from J, with 20 bases in between. The CDR3 length is 17 residues. In germline, CDR1 is SGHAT, CDR2 FQNNGV. This CDR3 reads CASSKPQGPRVTDTQYF. The CDR3, as DNA: TGTGCCAGCAGCAAACCCCAGGGGCCACGGGTCACAGATACGCAGTATTTT. The full variable domain, rest sourced from reference TRBV11-2 and TRBJ2-3, is EAGVAQSPRYKIIEKRQSVAFWCNPISGHATLYWYQQILGQGPKLLIQFQNNGVVDDSQLPKDRFSAERLKGVDSTLKIQPAKLEDSAVYLCASSKPQGPRVTDTQYFGPGTRLTVL.

This clone was seen only once. The chain is built from TRBV5-1 and TRBJ2-2; the D gene is possibly TRBD1 (6 bases). Trimming shortened V by 4 bases and J by 4 bases, and 11 bases separated the two germline ends. Germline lookup yields CDR1 SGHRS and CDR2 YFSETQ. CDR3 length: 14 residues. DNA for the CDR3: TGCGCCAGCAGCCAATTGGACAGCACCGGGGAGCTGTTTTTT. It specifies CASSQLDSTGELFF.

The chain links TRBV30 to TRBJ2-2; tentatively, D is TRBD1 (5 bases). Trimming removed 8 bases from V and 6 bases from J, with 10 bases in between. CDR1 GTSNPN and CDR2 SVGIG come from the germline V gene (reference sequence). The CDR3 totals 11 residues. CDR3 residues: CAGKTAGELFF. CDR3 nucleotide sequence: TGTGCCGGAAAGACAGCCGGGGAGCTGTTTTTT.

The rearrangement links TRBV7-9 to TRBJ2-7; D is possibly TRBD1 (6 bases). The CDR3 totals 13 residues. Germline values: CDR1 SEHNR, CDR2 FQNEAQ (reference sequence). The V gene lost 5 bases and the J gene lost 2 bases, with 10 bases spanning the gap. Here the CDR3 DNA reads TGTGCCAGCAGCCCGCCAGGGGCCTACGAGCAGTACTTC. It translates to CASSPPGAYEQYF.

The V and J genes are TRBV11-2 and TRBJ2-5, with a tentative D call TRBD2 (6 bases). This CDR3 spans 15 amino acids. Trimming cost V 2 bases and J 5 bases, with 15 bases left between them. Germline V gives CDR1 SGHAT, CDR2 FQNNGV. The CDR3 spells CASSLTPAGKETQYF. Written as DNA, the CDR3 is TGTGCCAGCAGCTTAACCCCCGCGGGGAAGGAGACCCAGTACTTC.

The genes are TRBV19 and TRBJ2-1, with D perhaps TRBD1 (5 bases). This CDR3 is 13 amino acids long. Per germline, CDR1 LNHDA and CDR2 SQIVND (reference sequence). Trimming removed 9 bases from V and 5 bases from J, with 14 bases in between. CDR3 loop: CASGQGMDNEQFF. The DNA for the CDR3 is TGTGCCAGCGGTCAGGGAATGGACAATGAGCAGTTCTTC. Full variable domain (missing parts from reference TRBV19 and TRBJ2-1): DGGITQSPKYLFRKEGQNVTLSCEQNLNHDAMYWYRQDPGQGLRLIYYSQIVNDFQKGDIAEGYSVSREKKESFPLTVTSAQKNPTAFYLCASGQGMDNEQFFGPGTRLTVL.

The chain joins TRBV5-1 to TRBJ2-7; TRBD2 might be the D (6 bases). The ends were cut back, 4 bases at V and 6 bases at J, with 14 bases in the middle. Germline loops: CDR1 SGHRS, CDR2 YFSETQ. The CDR3 is made up of 13 amino acids. The CDR3 is CASSRLVGGEQYF. As DNA, the CDR3 is TGCGCCAGCAGCAGACTAGTGGGGGGCGAGCAGTACTTC.

The J gene is TRBJ2-5, the V gene TRBV7-2; D is uncertain. The V and J ends lost 2 bases and 4 bases respectively, with 14 bases between them. This CDR3 has 15 amino acids. Germline CDR1 is SGHTA and CDR2 is FQGNSA. This CDR3 is CASSLRPRIRETQYF. The CDR3 bases are TGTGCCAGCAGCTTAAGGCCCAGGATTCGAGAGACCCAGTACTTC.

In nucleotides, the CDR3 is TGCGCCAGCAGTGAGCGGGGAGGGTCAGGGGATATTCACGAGCAGTACTTC. The encoded protein is CASSERGGSGDIHEQYF. The V and J genes are TRBV10-2 and TRBJ2-7; a weak D match, TRBD2 (7 bases). Germline V lookup: CDR1 WSHSY, CDR2 SAAADI. The CDR3 has 17 amino acids. Between the trimmed V and J ends, which lost 2 bases and 5 bases, there was a span of 22 bases.

This clone was counted between two and nine times. The chain recombines TRBV11-2 with TRBJ2-3, with 11 positions matching TRBD2. Germline V gene lookup returns CDR1 SGHAT and CDR2 FQNNGV. J was trimmed by 3 bases and V by 6 bases; bases with no gene match: 5. The length of the CDR3 is 15 residues. The CDR3 loop reads CASSFSGRDTDTQYF. In DNA, the CDR3 is TGTGCCAGCAGTTTTAGCGGGAGGGATACAGATACGCAGTATTTT.

This chain connects TRBV7-2 to TRBJ2-3; D is possibly TRBD1 (7 bases). The germline gives CDR1 SGHTA, CDR2 FQGNSA. The CDR3 is made up of 16 amino acids. The V gene lost 1 base and the J gene lost 0 bases, with 11 bases spanning the gap. CDR3 sequence: CASSLGGTASTDTQYF. DNA for the CDR3: TGTGCCAGCAGCTTAGGCGGGACAGCTAGCACAGATACGCAGTATTTT.

This clone showed up just once. The rearrangement links TRBV4-2 to TRBJ2-3; 11 nucleotides agree with TRBD2. The CDR3 consists of 16 residues. CDR1 is LGHNA and CDR2 is YNFKEQ in the germline V gene. V trimming: 2 bases; J trimming: 4 bases; junction bases outside the gene matches: 5. CDR3 protein: CASSQYTSGSADTQYF. As DNA, the CDR3 is TGTGCCAGCAGCCAATATACTAGCGGGAGTGCAGATACGCAGTATTTT.

This clone came up once. V gene TRBV6-5 combines with J gene TRBJ1-6; D call uncertain. Germline V gene lookup returns CDR1 MNHEY and CDR2 SVGAGI. V shed 5 bases and J shed 3 bases, with 8 bases lying between them. The CDR3 loop spans 14 amino acids. CDR3 DNA: TGTGCCAGCAGTCCCCACAGCTATAATTCACCCCTCCACTTT. It encodes CASSPHSYNSPLHF.

The rearrangement uses TRBV5-1 and TRBJ2-2, with D perhaps TRBD2 (6 bases). CDR1 and CDR2 from the germline V gene are SGHRS and YFSETQ. With 6 bases removed from V and 1 base from J, the gap between germline ends came to 10 bases. The CDR3 is made up of 14 amino acids. This chain's CDR3 is CASMGLLNTGELFF. For the CDR3, the DNA is TGCGCCAGCATGGGACTCCTGAACACCGGGGAGCTGTTTTTT.

This chain links TRBV9 with TRBJ1-3, with TRBD1 identical over 8 bases. After removal of 4 bases from V and 6 bases from J, the junction contained 12 bases not matched to a gene. The CDR3 has 16 amino acids. Germline V gives CDR1 SGDLS, CDR2 YYNGEE. The CDR3 region has the DNA TGTGCCAGCAGCCCAAATCCTACAGGGGGGCAAAACACCATATATTTT. This sequence encodes CASSPNPTGGQNTIYF.